These 12 T cell receptor beta chains were sequenced from one sample in a study of T cell changes during pregnancy in multiple sclerosis (dated by TCRdb to between 2017 and 2020). Library construction relied on the immunoSEQ multiplex PCR assay. Sourced from immuneACCESS, this table was stored by TCRdb with only in-frame sequences that have V and J called. A share of the clones is absent; for the studies checked, an unresolved V gene accounts for under half, and the remainder has no known explanation. Here the sample has more than 65,000 clones; roughly 91% occur a single time. The top ten hold under 1.3% of the sample. The sequenced sample was peripheral blood, obtained in the first trimester of pregnancy. The origin of the receptors is a female donor with multiple sclerosis, enrolled in a pregnancy study.

The chain recombines TRBV4-1 with TRBJ2-2, with 7 nucleotides matching TRBD2. V was pared by 1 base and J by 3 bases, with 8 bases of the junction left unmatched. Germline V gene data show CDR1 as MGHRA and CDR2 as YSYEKL. This CDR3 is 17 amino acids long. The CDR3 protein is CASSQGWGGGDTGELFF. The CDR3 DNA reads TGCGCCAGCAGCCAAGGGTGGGGCGGGGGTGACACCGGGGAGCTGTTTTTT.

The rearrangement links TRBV2 to TRBJ2-1; the match to TRBD2 covers 7 bases. This CDR3 has 15 residues. V was clipped by 7 bases and J by 0 bases; unmatched bases: 6. Germline CDR1 SNHLY, CDR2 FYNNEI. The CDR3 loop is CASTLSGASYNEQFF. The CDR3 DNA reads TGTGCCAGCACCTTAAGCGGGGCCTCCTACAATGAGCAGTTCTTC.

The chain carries TRBV2 and TRBJ2-2; perhaps TRBD1 as D (6 bases). The CDR3 is 12 amino acids. Trimming shortened V by 5 bases and J by 8 bases, and 9 bases separated the two germline ends. Germline CDR1 and CDR2: SNHLY and FYNNEI. The DNA of the CDR3 is TGTGCCAGCAGTCTGGACAGTGGGGAGCTGTTTTTT. Translated, it gives CASSLDSGELFF.

The chain links TRBV14 to TRBJ2-1, with a weak D call TRBD2 (6 bases). The germline gives CDR1 SGHDN, CDR2 FVKESK. The CDR3 extends over 13 amino acids. Trimming left V 1 base short and J 13 bases short, with 14 bases between. The CDR3 DNA sequence: TGTGCCAGCAGCCAAGGGGCCGGGAGCCTACAGTTCTTC. It codes for CASSQGAGSLQFF.

The chain carries TRBV15 and TRBJ2-7; D is possibly TRBD2 (6 bases). Germline V CDR1 and CDR2: LNHNV, YYDKDF (reference sequence). V lost 1 base and J 0 bases, leaving 10 bases between the germline ends. The CDR3 has 15 amino acids. The DNA of the CDR3 is TGTGCCACCAGCAGAGGTAGCGGACCCTCCTACGAGCAGTACTTC. Its translation: CATSRGSGPSYEQYF.

The V gene is TRBV5-4, the J gene TRBJ2-1; the match to TRBD2 covers 8 bases. The CDR3 is 13 residues long. Per germline, CDR1 SGHNT and CDR2 YYREEE (reference sequence). The junction had 2 bases not matched to a gene; V was cut back by 4 bases and J by 5 bases. The CDR3 DNA follows: TGTGCCAGCAGCGGGACTAGAAACAATGAGCAGTTCTTC. Amino acids: CASSGTRNNEQFF.

The chain combines TRBV6-4 with TRBJ2-4; 9 bases line up with TRBD1. Trimming cost V 5 bases and J 8 bases; bases outside gene matches: 4. The germline V gene has CDR1 MRHNA and CDR2 SNTAGT. The CDR3 covers 13 residues. The CDR3: CASSRDRDDIQYF. In nucleotides, the CDR3 is TGTGCCAGCAGTAGGGACAGGGATGACATTCAGTACTTC.

This chain links TRBV4-1 with TRBJ1-4; 9 nucleotides match TRBD1. J was trimmed by 15 bases and V by 2 bases; bases with no gene match: 4. The CDR3 totals 12 residues. The germline V gene has CDR1 MGHRA and CDR2 YSYEKL. The CDR3, as DNA: TGCGCCAGCAGCCAAAGGGACAGGGAATTGTTTTTT. It specifies CASSQRDRELFF.

The rearrangement joins TRBV5-6 to TRBJ2-5; TRBD2 aligns across 11 bases. Germline values: CDR1 SGHDT, CDR2 YYEEEE. The V and J ends lost 2 bases and 0 bases, in that order; junction bases with no gene match: 6. The CDR3 loop spans 17 amino acids. The CDR3 here is CASSLETSGAYQETQYF. The DNA of the CDR3 is TGTGCCAGCAGCTTAGAGACTAGCGGGGCGTACCAAGAGACCCAGTACTTC.

This sequence joins TRBV2 and TRBJ2-7; a weak D match, TRBD1 (5 bases). The germline V and J ends were trimmed by 4 bases and 2 bases, with 9 bases remaining between them. Germline values: CDR1 SNHLY, CDR2 FYNNEI. This CDR3 has 13 amino acids. CDR3 sequence: CASSGQGPYEQYF. The CDR3 region has the DNA TGTGCCAGCAGTGGGCAGGGCCCCTACGAGCAGTACTTC.

The V gene is TRBV28, the J gene TRBJ2-5; possibly TRBD1 for D (6 bases). The CDR3 length is 12 residues. Germline V gene sequence: CDR1 MDHEN, CDR2 SYDVKM. Trimming stripped 5 bases from V and 5 bases from J, with 9 bases between. The CDR3 region is CASSVQGETQYF. The CDR3 nucleotides read TGTGCCAGCAGTGTCCAGGGGGAGACCCAGTACTTC.

This sequence joins TRBV5-1 and TRBJ2-3; no clear D gene. This CDR3 is 12 amino acids long. Trimming shortened V by 6 bases and J by 9 bases, and 14 bases separated the two germline ends. Per the germline V gene, CDR1 is SGHRS and CDR2 is YFSETQ. The CDR3 reads CASTRTPGTQYF. The DNA of the CDR3 is TGCGCCAGCACCCGCACCCCCGGGACGCAGTATTTT.